Listed below are T cell receptor beta chains from one sample, sequenced in a study of T cells in Graves' hyperthyroidism and ophthalmopathy. TCRdb reanalysed the multiplex PCR reads using MiXCR and keeps one entry per CDR3 protein. The sample holds approximately 330,000 distinct CDR3 sequences, 21% seen once. What was sequenced was blood. These receptors were obtained from a woman in her fifties or sixties with Graves' hyperthyroidism. CDR3s include the opening cysteine and the closing phenylalanine or tryptophan. D genes are given only for firm matches. Size values are once, few and many counts, or a class for expanded clones, and some rows have none.

. TRBJ1-2 . TRBV3-1 CASSQATDSSYGYTF TGTGCCAGCAGCCAGGCTACAGACAGCTCCTATGGCTACACCTTC
. TRBJ1-1 few TRBV11-3 CASSLDYNTEAFF TGTGCCAGCAGCTTAGATTACAACACTGAAGCTTTCTTT
. TRBJ1-6 few TRBV2 CASSEGSGVRPLHF TGTGCCAGCAGTGAAGGCAGCGGGGTCCGACCCCTCCACTTT
. TRBJ2-6 many TRBV7-3 CASSLTRGSGANVLTF TGTGCCAGCAGCTTAACGCGGGGCTCTGGGGCCAACGTCCTGACTTTC
. TRBJ2-1 many TRBV11-2 CASSLEFSVFNNEQFF TGTGCCAGCAGCTTAGAGTTTTCCGTCTTTAACAATGAGCAGTTCTTC
. TRBJ1-2 many TRBV7-3 CASSLTGSLGYTF TGTGCCAGCAGCCTAACAGGGAGTCTTGGCTACACCTTC
TRBD1 TRBJ1-5 many TRBV5-1 CASSKTGNDNQPQHF TGCGCCAGCAGCAAGACAGGGAACGACAATCAGCCCCAGCATTTT
. TRBJ2-2 . TRBV2 CASNNEVNTGELFF TGTGCCAGCAATAATGAGGTGAACACCGGGGAGCTGTTTTTT
TRBD2 TRBJ2-3 few TRBV9 CASSRSGSVDTQYF TGTGCCAGCAGTCGTAGCGGGAGTGTGGATACGCAGTATTTT
. TRBJ1-1 many TRBV6-5 CASSYSGTANTEAFF TGTGCCAGCAGTTACAGCGGGACGGCCAACACTGAAGCTTTCTTT
. TRBJ2-1 many TRBV5-1 CASSATGTPNEQFF TGCGCCAGCAGCGCCACCGGGACACCTAATGAGCAGTTCTTC
. TRBJ2-3 . TRBV15 CATSRATIDTQYF TGTGCCACCAGCAGAGCTACAATAGATACGCAGTATTTT
TRBD2 TRBJ2-7 many TRBV28 CASKLAGGYEQYF TGTGCCAGCAAACTAGCGGGAGGCTACGAGCAGTACTTC
TRBD1 TRBJ1-5 many TRBV6-1 CASRGDRATQPQHF TGTGCCAGCAGGGGAGACAGGGCCACTCAGCCCCAGCATTTT
TRBD1 TRBJ1-1 many TRBV30 CAWSEGQVAEAFF TGTGCCTGGAGCGAGGGACAGGTAGCTGAAGCTTTCTTT
TRBD1 TRBJ1-2 few TRBV25-1 CASSALGTGANYGYTF TGTGCCAGCAGTGCCCTGGGGACAGGCGCTAACTATGGCTACACCTTC
. TRBJ2-5 many TRBV2 CASSDQGETQYF TGTGCCAGCAGTGATCAGGGAGAGACCCAGTACTTC
TRBD1 TRBJ2-7 many TRBV7-9 CASRPGQGESFYEQYF TGTGCCAGCAGGCCCGGACAGGGCGAAAGCTTCTACGAGCAGTACTTC
TRBD2 TRBJ2-7 . TRBV29-1 CSVLGLAGGGEQYF TGCAGCGTCCTAGGACTAGCGGGAGGTGGCGAGCAGTACTTC
. TRBJ1-1 many TRBV30 CAWSPDLKNTEAFF TGTGCCTGGAGCCCGGACTTGAAGAACACTGAAGCTTTCTTT
TRBD2 TRBJ2-3 many TRBV4-1 CASSRLAGADTQYF TGCGCCAGCAGCCGACTAGCGGGGGCAGATACGCAGTATTTT
TRBD1 TRBJ1-1 . TRBV3-1 CASSARDSHTEAFF TGTGCCAGCAGCGCCCGGGACAGCCACACTGAAGCTTTCTTT
. TRBJ2-4 . TRBV28 CASSLLSGPLLLAKNIQYF TGTGCCAGCAGTTTATTGTCAGGTCCCCTCCTACTAGCCAAAAACATTCAGTACTTC
. TRBJ1-1 . TRBV29-1 CSVTQGTGTEAFF TGCAGCGTGACCCAGGGGACTGGCACTGAAGCTTTCTTT
TRBD1 TRBJ1-4 many TRBV7-2 CASSPSPRPGQGGKLFF TGTGCCAGCAGCCCATCACCCCGGCCGGGACAGGGTGGAAAACTGTTTTTT
. TRBJ1-2 . TRBV25-1 CASSDGVMDGYTF TGTGCCAGCAGTGACGGCGTCATGGATGGCTACACCTTC
TRBD1 TRBJ1-1 many TRBV11-3 CASSTGTGGDTEAFF TGTGCCAGCAGCACAGGGACAGGGGGGGACACTGAAGCTTTCTTT
. TRBJ2-7 few TRBV28 CASSLVRSGTYEQYF TGTGCCAGCAGTTTGGTAAGAAGCGGTACCTACGAGCAGTACTTC
TRBD2 TRBJ2-3 few TRBV20-1 CSARDRERGGADTQYF TGCAGTGCTAGAGATCGAGAGCGGGGGGGTGCAGATACGCAGTATTTT
. TRBJ2-5 . TRBV5-1 CASSLASLAQQETQYF TGCGCCAGCAGCTTGGCCAGCCTGGCTCAACAAGAGACCCAGTACTTC
TRBD2 TRBJ2-7 many TRBV30 CAWSPLIAGVPYEQYF TGTGCCTGGAGTCCCCTTATAGCGGGAGTCCCCTACGAGCAGTACTTC
TRBD1 TRBJ1-1 . TRBV5-6 CASSRGTGVYTEAFF TGTGCCAGCAGCCGGGGGACAGGGGTTTACACTGAAGCTTTCTTT
. TRBJ2-1 many TRBV7-2 CASSLMGWEQFF TGTGCCAGCAGCTTAATGGGCTGGGAGCAGTTCTTC
. TRBJ1-6 few TRBV7-3 CASSLTGRGGGNSPLHF TGTGCCAGCAGCTTAACCGGACGAGGGGGGGGGAATTCACCCCTCCACTTT
TRBD2 TRBJ2-3 . TRBV7-2 CASSLMGTSGIDTQYF TGTGCCAGCAGCTTAATGGGGACTAGCGGGATTGATACGCAGTATTTT